This T cell receptor beta chain was retrieved from a study of T cell repertoires in cytomegalovirus infection. Points on this clonotype: Its antigen is still unknown.

TCRdb re-called the reads through MiXCR, storing one row per CDR3 protein. The data show 150,000 or so distinct CDR3 sequences, roughly a fifth seen once. In germline, CDR1 is SEHNR, CDR2 FQNEAQ (reference sequence). Trimming pared 1 base from V and 7 bases from J, leaving 11 bases between. The CDR3 runs 14 residues. This TCR was sampled from a human donor in good health (CMV status not recorded). Some clones in this sample may be carry-over from other donors' samples. The V gene is TRBV7-9, the J gene TRBJ2-1; D perhaps matches TRBD2 (6 bases). This material consisted of CD8+ T cells from cultured PBMCs, taken from culture after CMV antigen stimulation. The CDR3 nucleotides are TGTGCCAGCAGCTTAGTTTCGGGGGTGAATGAGCAGTTCTTC. As protein: CASSLVSGVNEQFF.